This section outlines one T cell receptor beta chain sequence together with its context. Sequenced by immunoSEQ multiplex PCR; TCRdb stores in-frame clones only, minus some. Of about 120,000 clones listed, approximately 92% are singletons. This sample was taken from a study of control samples from healthy donors and cancer patients. Sequences were obtained from blood. The receptor was derived from a woman aged 45 to 65 in good health.

CDR3 protein: CASSSGRDEQYF. CDR3 in DNA: TGCGCCAGCAGCTCTGGCAGGGACGAGCAGTACTTC. The chain links TRBV5-1 to TRBJ2-7, with D perhaps matching TRBD1 (5 bases). V was clipped by 3 bases and J by 5 bases, with 9 bases between them. The CDR3 contains 12 residues. Germline CDR1 reads SGHRS; CDR2 reads YFSETQ.